This T cell receptor beta chain was documented in a study of blood T cell repertoires in COVID-19. Study details: Specimens from acute and convalescent COVID-19 originated in the United States, Italy and Spain. Sample material is recorded as cDNA or gDNA derived from T cells, B-cell-depleted T cells, or PBMCs.

The CDR3 is 14 amino acids. Trimming removed 0 bases from V and 6 bases from J, with 8 bases in between. Germline CDR1 reads SGHTA; CDR2 reads FQGTGA. Per the authors' pipeline: From reference gene primer amplification, estimates of nucleated cell counts were derived. Data came from immunoSEQ multiplex PCR; TCRdb stores just in-frame clones and leaves some out. V and J calls and clone size are those listed in that table; D and trimming were worked out from the DNA. The data contain some 290,000 clones, 81% of them seen just once; the ten biggest clones take up roughly 2.9%. Sequencing was carried out using peripheral blood. The sequence was collected from a woman in her fifties or sixties with active or convalescent COVID-19. J is TRBJ2-2 and V is TRBV7-3; D perhaps matches TRBD2 (5 bases). The CDR3 nucleotides read TGTGCCAGCAGCTTAACTCCTAGCTCCGGGGAGCTGTTTTTT. It encodes CASSLTPSSGELFF. Full variable domain (rest looked up from reference TRBV7-3 and TRBJ2-2): GAGVSQTPSNKVTEKGKYVELRCDPISGHTALYWYRQSLGQGPEFLIYFQGTGAADDSGLPNDRFFAVRPEGSVSTLKIQRTERGDSAVYLCASSLTPSSGELFFGEGSRLTVL.